The 18 T cell receptor beta chains below all came from one sample that was sequenced in a study of beta chain bispecific antibodies for T cell cancers. The study's findings and limits: In these mixed samples, most targeted TRBV reads derived from the leukemia cell line.

TCRdb called the 5' RACE reads again in MiXCR, with one record for every CDR3 protein. Of some 20,000 distinct CDR3 sequences detected, roughly 3% appear once; the ten largest clones hold 25% to 35%. Expansion lasted 2 to 4 days, with either anti-CD3 antibody OKT3 or CD3/CD28 beads. Their antigens are not known. The sequencing input was healthy donor T cells cultured with leukemia cells. Receptors were obtained from a human donor in good health. Some clones in this sample may be carry-over from other donors' samples.

CDR3 sequence reads: CASSFAGGSSYEQYF. CDR3 nucleotides: TGTGCCAGCAGCTTCGCAGGGGGCAGCTCCTACGAGCAGTACTTC. The chain links TRBV5-8 to TRBJ2-7; 8 bases align to TRBD1. The trim removed 2 bases at V and 0 bases at J, leaving 4 bases unmatched. CDR1 is SGHTS, CDR2 YDEGEE, per germline. This CDR3 is built from 15 residues.

This clonotype is deemed medium-sized. The gene calls are TRBV20-1 and TRBJ2-3; D gene uncertain. CDR3 length: 15 amino acids. Germline-derived CDR1 and CDR2 are DFQATT and SNEGSKA (reference sequence). Trimming pared 2 bases from V and 3 bases from J, leaving 15 bases between. CDR3 sequence: CSARSRLRGTDTQYF. The DNA for the CDR3 is TGCAGTGCTAGATCACGATTAAGAGGAACAGATACGCAGTATTTT.

Regarding this clonotype: This clone may be a read error of a much larger clone one base away. The chain joins TRBV27 to TRBJ2-7; 9 nucleotides agree with TRBD1. CDR1 is MNHEY and CDR2 is SMNVEV in the germline V gene (reference sequence). CDR3 length: 15 amino acids. In DNA form, the CDR3 reads TGTACCAGCAGTTTATATGGACAGGGGAGCTACGAGCAGTACTTC. This codes for CTSSLYGQGSYEQYF.

Ten or more counts support this clonotype. The rearrangement joins TRBV5-4 to TRBJ2-5, with 10 bases that match TRBD1. V gave up 2 bases and J gave up 3 bases; unmatched junction bases: 1. The V gene's germline CDR1 is SGHNT and CDR2 YYREEE (reference sequence). The CDR3 runs to 14 residues. The CDR3 is CASSFGQGEETQYF. In DNA form, the CDR3 reads TGTGCCAGCAGCTTCGGACAGGGGGAAGAGACCCAGTACTTC. Full variable domain (missing parts from reference TRBV5-4 and TRBJ2-5): ETGVTQSPTHLIKTRGQQVTLRCSSQSGHNTVSWYQQALGQGPQFIFQYYREEENGRGNFPPRFSGLQFPNYSSELNVNALELDDSALYLCASSFGQGEETQYFGPGTRLLVL.

This clonotype was seen a handful of times. The rearrangement uses TRBV20-1 and TRBJ2-4; 7 bases align to TRBD1. J lost 3 bases, V lost 0 bases, and 5 bases had no gene match. CDR3 size: 15 residues. Per germline, CDR1 DFQATT and CDR2 SNEGSKA (reference sequence). The CDR3 DNA reads TGCAGTGCTAGAGAACAGGGGAGCAGCAAAAACATTCAGTACTTC. Translation gives CSAREQGSSKNIQYF.

This clonotype was picked up many times. This sequence joins TRBV4-1 and TRBJ2-5, with 7 nucleotides matching TRBD2. V lost 8 bases and J lost 5; bases outside the gene matches: 17. This CDR3 is built from 16 residues. CDR1 is MGHRA and CDR2 is YSYEKL in the germline V gene. The CDR3, as DNA: TGCGCCAGCCGGCCCGAGGGAGGGGAACTAAGCGAGACCCAGTACTTC. Protein product: CASRPEGGELSETQYF.

This clonotype has at least ten counts. The chain uses TRBV19 and TRBJ2-5, with D perhaps TRBD2 (5 bases). Trimming pared 5 bases from V and 2 bases from J, leaving 21 bases between. The CDR3 runs 17 residues. CDR1 is LNHDA, CDR2 SQIVND, per germline (reference sequence). The CDR3 sequence: CASSPRHGVLGQETQYF. The CDR3 bases are TGTGCCAGTAGTCCGCGTCACGGGGTGCTAGGTCAAGAGACCCAGTACTTC. The full variable domain, its missing parts supplied by reference TRBV19 and TRBJ2-5, is DGGITQSPKYLFRKEGQNVTLSCEQNLNHDAMYWYRQDPGQGLRLIYYSQIVNDFQKGDIAEGYSVSREKKESFPLTVTSAQKNPTAFYLCASSPRHGVLGQETQYFGPGTRLLVL.

This clonotype was recorded many times. CDR3 sequence reads: CSARVRGGWDSEAFF. As DNA, the CDR3 is TGCAGTGCTAGAGTAAGGGGTGGATGGGACAGTGAAGCTTTCTTT. V usage is TRBV20-1 and J usage is TRBJ1-1; TRBD1 matches at 7 bases. After removal of 1 base from V and 7 bases from J, the junction contained 12 bases not matched to a gene. The CDR3 has 15 amino acids. CDR1 and CDR2 from the germline V gene are DFQATT and SNEGSKA (reference sequence).

This clonotype was counted many times. The J gene is TRBJ1-1, the V gene TRBV27; 8 bases are a match to TRBD1. Germline-derived CDR1 and CDR2 are MNHEY and SMNVEV (reference sequence). CDR3 length equals 15 residues. J lost 1 base, V lost 5 bases, and 6 bases had no gene match. The CDR3 region has the DNA TGTGCCAGCAGTGAACCCGGGACAGGGAACACTGAAGCTTTCTTT. It specifies CASSEPGTGNTEAFF.

This clonotype was observed at least ten times. V and J are TRBV20-1 and TRBJ1-1; TRBD1 aligns across 7 bases. Trimming at V came to 4 bases and at J to 4 bases, leaving 9 bases not matched to a gene. CDR1 and CDR2 (germline): DFQATT, SNEGSKA (reference sequence). This CDR3 has 14 amino acids. CDR3 in DNA: TGCAGTGCTACCAAAAGACAGGGACCCACTGAAGCTTTCTTT. Its translation: CSATKRQGPTEAFF.

This clonotype was recorded many times. J is TRBJ2-7 and V is TRBV5-6; D remains unclear. V gave up 2 bases and J gave up 3 bases, with 12 bases separating them. Germline-derived CDR1 and CDR2 are SGHDT and YYEEEE. The CDR3 has 14 residues. The CDR3 loop is CASSFLTLSYEQYF. The CDR3 DNA is TGTGCCAGCAGCTTTTTAACCTTAAGCTACGAGCAGTACTTC.

The table lists this clonotype with many counts. The chain links TRBV20-1 to TRBJ2-7; 9 bases align to TRBD2. This CDR3 spans 16 amino acids. V lost 3 bases to trimming and J lost 2 bases; unmatched junction nucleotides: 11. Germline values: CDR1 DFQATT, CDR2 SNEGSKA (reference sequence). The CDR3, as DNA: TGCAGTGCTAGCGGGCGGGGGGGCGTTGTCACCTACGAGCAGTACTTC. This gives the protein CSASGRGGVVTYEQYF.

This clonotype was observed at least ten times. The chain has TRBV3-1 and TRBJ2-1; TRBD1 or TRBD2 may be the D gene (5 bases each). The CDR3 contains 12 residues. Germline CDR1 is LGHDT and CDR2 is YNNKEL (reference sequence). The V and J ends lost 1 base and 10 bases respectively, with 8 bases between them. In DNA, the CDR3 is TGTGCCAGCAGCCAAGGGGGGACGGAGCAGTTCTTC. Protein product: CASSQGGTEQFF.

This clonotype was seen at least ten times. The V call is TRBV14, the J call TRBJ1-2; perhaps TRBD1 as D (6 bases). Germline-derived CDR1 and CDR2 are SGHDN and FVKESK. This CDR3 is 16 amino acids long. Trimming removed 1 base from V and 0 bases from J, with 12 bases in between. Here the CDR3 reads CASSQVGGPANYGYTF. The CDR3 DNA reads as TGTGCCAGCAGCCAAGTGGGGGGGCCAGCTAACTATGGCTACACCTTC.

This clonotype has ten or more counts. V is TRBV5-1 and J is TRBJ2-7; D is ambiguous. V was pared by 4 bases and J by 3 bases, with 11 bases between. Germline CDR1 SGHRS, CDR2 YFSETQ. The CDR3 loop spans 13 amino acids. CDR3 coding DNA: TGCGCCAGCAGCCCGACGGAGAACTACGAGCAGTACTTC. This sequence encodes CASSPTENYEQYF.

This clonotype came up many times. The CDR3 is CASSPEGVLGETQYF. The DNA for the CDR3 is TGTGCCAGCAGCCCCGAGGGGGTTTTGGGGGAGACCCAGTACTTC. This chain connects TRBV5-5 to TRBJ2-5, with D possibly being TRBD1 (6 bases). Trimming pared 4 bases from V and 5 bases from J, leaving 18 bases between. The V gene's germline CDR1 is SGHKS and CDR2 YYEKEE (reference sequence). The CDR3 totals 15 residues.

This clonotype was counted at least ten times. The chain employs TRBV27 and TRBJ2-7; possibly TRBD2 for D (6 bases). Germline V lookup: CDR1 MNHEY, CDR2 SMNVEV (reference sequence). Trimming shortened V by 0 bases and J by 2 bases, and 11 bases separated the two germline ends. The CDR3 spans 15 residues. The DNA for the CDR3 is TGTGCCAGCAGTTTATCTACGGGAGAAACCTACGAGCAGTACTTC. Residues: CASSLSTGETYEQYF.

This clonotype was counted at least ten times. V gene TRBV12-3 or TRBV12-4 combines with J gene TRBJ2-7; D unclear. The CDR3 totals 14 residues. The V end lost 6 bases, the J end lost 2 bases, and 14 bases lay between the germline ends. This CDR3 is CASSPRYGPYEQYF. The CDR3 coding sequence is TGTGCCAGCAGCCCCCGCTATGGCCCCTACGAGCAGTACTTC.